These 5 T cell receptor beta chains were sequenced from one sample in a study of blood T cell repertoires in COVID-19. Clones were read by immunoSEQ multiplex PCR, and TCRdb kept only the in-frame ones, dropping some. This table holds about 130,000 clones, about nine tenths found once. The sequencing sample was made of peripheral blood. All receptors derive from a man aged 45-65 years with acute or convalescent COVID-19.

The V call is TRBV6-4, the J call TRBJ1-1, with 12 bases fitting TRBD1. The V gene's germline CDR1 is MRHNA and CDR2 SNTAGT. The CDR3 is 15 amino acids. After removal of 6 bases from V and 4 bases from J, the junction contained 6 bases not matched to a gene. The CDR3 loop reads CASRGQGALGTEAFF. The CDR3 DNA reads TGTGCCAGCAGGGGACAGGGGGCTTTGGGCACTGAAGCTTTCTTT.

The chain joins TRBV3-1 (or the pseudogene TRBV3-2) to TRBJ2-2; a weak D match, TRBD2 (7 bases). CDR1 is LGHDT, CDR2 YNNKEL, per germline (reference sequence). The ends were cut back, 4 bases at V and 5 bases at J, with 17 bases in the middle. The CDR3 runs to 16 residues. CDR3 in amino acids: CASSRTRRGRTGELFF. Written as DNA, the CDR3 is TGTGCCAGCAGCCGAACCCGGCGGGGGCGGACCGGGGAGCTGTTTTTT.

This chain links TRBV28 with TRBJ2-1; the match to TRBD2 covers 7 bases. CDR1 is MDHEN and CDR2 is SYDVKM in the germline V gene. This CDR3 has 13 amino acids. Trimming at V came to 8 bases and at J to 8 bases, leaving 9 bases not matched to a gene. Here the CDR3 reads CASGTLAVHEQFF. As DNA, the CDR3 is TGTGCCAGCGGTACCCTAGCGGTGCATGAGCAGTTCTTC.

The V gene is TRBV5-1, the J gene TRBJ2-2; D is possibly TRBD1 (6 bases). The V end was cut by 0 bases, the J end by 4 bases, with 16 bases between. CDR1 is SGHRS, CDR2 YFSETQ, per germline. The CDR3 loop spans 17 amino acids. Written as DNA, the CDR3 is TGCGCCAGCAGCTTGGTACCCCCGCGAGGGGGCACCGGGGAGCTGTTTTTT. Its translation: CASSLVPPRGGTGELFF. Full variable domain (remainder filled in from reference TRBV5-1 and TRBJ2-2): KAGVTQTPRYLIKTRGQQVTLSCSPISGHRSVSWYQQTPGQGLQFLFEYFSETQRNKGNFPGRFSGRQFSNSRSEMNVSTLELGDSALYLCASSLVPPRGGTGELFFGEGSRLTVL.

This rearrangement joins TRBV6-2 or TRBV6-3 to TRBJ2-1; 7 bases line up with TRBD2. J was trimmed by 5 bases and V by 2 bases; bases with no gene match: 6. From germline, CDR1 is MNHEY and CDR2 SVGEGT. This CDR3 region has 15 residues. The CDR3 sequence is CASSYLGLQDNEQFF. CDR3 in DNA: TGTGCCAGCAGTTACCTGGGACTACAAGACAATGAGCAGTTCTTC.